The clone carrying this T cell receptor beta chain has only a few counts. Its target is unknown. This entry comes from a study of T cells after yellow fever vaccination. About the research overall: For low cell numbers, libraries were made with SMART-Seq v4 Ultra Low Input.

Trimming took 0 bases from V and 6 from J, leaving 10 bases between them. Germline CDR1 reads LNHNV; CDR2 reads YYDKDF (reference sequence). The CDR3 consists of 14 residues. Overall study results and limits: Some clonotypes were seen in both the CD4 and the CD8 compartments. These made up a small share and likely arose from convergent recombination. The secondary T-cell response peaked on day 5, not day 15, but was weaker.

UMIs and a universal primer site were added when TCR cDNA was made by 5'RACE template switching. TCRdb reprocessed the 5' RACE reads via MiXCR and lists one record per CDR3 protein. This table has a few hundred thousand distinct CDR3 sequences, approximately 8% appearing once. The material sequenced was PBMCs, taken approximately 40 days after the first yellow fever vaccination. The receptor comes from a man aged 18 to 30 who received the YFV17D yellow fever vaccine. This chain links TRBV15 with TRBJ2-3; D call uncertain. CDR3 loop: CATSRDLAPDTQYF. The CDR3 bases are TGTGCCACCAGCAGAGATCTCGCCCCCGATACGCAGTATTTT.